This T cell receptor beta chain appears in the sequencing data of a study of shared clonotypes between healthy human individuals. Study summary: CD4 naive and CD4 memory each took three plates per donor, while CD8 naive took two and CD8 memory one. Study-wide results and limits: The generation probabilities recorded for non-shared clonotypes fell below those of clonotypes shared by all four donors.

Points on this clone: Its antigen remains unidentified.

The CDR3 is 16 residues long. The germline V gene has CDR1 MNHEY and CDR2 SMNVEV (reference sequence). J gave up 0 bases and V 2 bases, and 3 bases lay outside the gene matches. Generated by immunoSEQ multiplex PCR, the TCRdb table keeps only in-frame clones and is missing some. Of about 2.3 million clones in the sample, less than 95% are singletons; the top ten hold approximately 0.4%. The sample comprised naive CD4+ T cells from PBMCs. The subset denotes: CD45RA+ positively selected. This receptor was identified in a man younger than 35 in good health. Some clones in this sample may be carry-over from other donors' samples. J is TRBJ2-2 and V is TRBV27; 7 bases agree with TRBD1. CDR3: CASSLGQGANTGELFF. CDR3 bases: TGTGCCAGCAGTTTAGGGCAGGGGGCGAACACCGGGGAGCTGTTTTTT.